Below, 27 T cell receptor beta chains from the same sample are listed, as sequenced in a study of blood T cell repertoires in COVID-19. The repertoire was sequenced with immunoSEQ multiplex PCR; TCRdb's copy has only in-frame clones and lacks some. The table includes a few hundred thousand clones, about 86% detected once. The sample was PBMCs or T cells enriched from blood (not recorded which). The receptors come from a middle-aged woman with acute COVID-19.

V gene TRBV28 combines with J gene TRBJ2-1; 8 bases fit TRBD1. Germline loops: CDR1 MDHEN, CDR2 SYDVKM. Trimming took 5 bases from V and 4 from J; bases not matched to a gene: 7. The CDR3 length is 15 residues. This CDR3 reads CASSPPGTGYNEQFF. In DNA, the CDR3 is TGTGCCAGCAGTCCCCCAGGGACAGGATACAATGAGCAGTTCTTC.

The chain has TRBV19 and TRBJ2-7; D is possibly TRBD2 (6 bases). V gave up 6 bases and J gave up 6 bases, with 18 bases separating them. CDR1 is LNHDA, CDR2 SQIVND, per germline (reference sequence). CDR3 length: 14 amino acids. Here the CDR3 DNA reads TGTGCCAGTAGCATGGAAACGTTGGGAGGCGAGCAGTACTTC. Its protein is CASSMETLGGEQYF. Based on the CDR3 plus reference TRBV19 and TRBJ2-7, the full variable domain is DGGITQSPKYLFRKEGQNVTLSCEQNLNHDAMYWYRQDPGQGLRLIYYSQIVNDFQKGDIAEGYSVSREKKESFPLTVTSAQKNPTAFYLCASSMETLGGEQYFGPGTRLTVT.

The chain couples TRBV11-2 to TRBJ2-5; D is undetermined. CDR3 size: 12 residues. CDR1 and CDR2 from the germline V gene are SGHAT and FQNNGV. Trimming stripped 5 bases from V and 0 bases from J, with 4 bases between. The CDR3 loop is CASSPYQETQYF. CDR3 sequence (DNA): TGTGCCAGCAGCCCCTACCAAGAGACCCAGTACTTC. Filled out from reference TRBV11-2 and TRBJ2-5, the complete variable domain reads EAGVAQSPRYKIIEKRQSVAFWCNPISGHATLYWYQQILGQGPKLLIQFQNNGVVDDSQLPKDRFSAERLKGVDSTLKIQPAKLEDSAVYLCASSPYQETQYFGPGTRLLVL.

The chain couples TRBV28 to TRBJ2-7, with 7 bases lining up with TRBD2. This CDR3 comprises 15 residues. From germline, CDR1 is MDHEN and CDR2 SYDVKM. The J segment lost 0 bases and the V segment lost 7 bases, leaving 9 bases of the junction unmatched. The CDR3 here is CASIPGEGPSYEQYF. The CDR3 nucleotides read TGTGCCAGCATTCCCGGGGAGGGCCCCTCCTACGAGCAGTACTTC.

The V call is TRBV21-1, the J call TRBJ2-1; no DNA check was done on the table's D call, TRBD2. TRBV21-1 is noted as a pseudogene. The CDR3 totals 19 residues. The CDR3 is CASSKWVKTSGRCYNEQFF. CDR3 nucleotide sequence: TGTGCCAGCAGCAAGTGGGTCAAGACTAGCGGGAGATGCTACAATGAGCAGTTCTTC.

The J gene is TRBJ1-2, the V gene TRBV28, with TRBD1 as a possible D gene (5 bases). The V gene lost 2 bases and the J gene lost 4 bases, with 5 bases spanning the gap. Germline V gene sequence: CDR1 MDHEN, CDR2 SYDVKM. The CDR3 length is 12 residues. Here the CDR3 DNA reads TGTGCCAGCAGTTTAACAGGCTATGGCTACACCTTC. Translating it yields CASSLTGYGYTF.

The chain is built from TRBV9 and TRBJ2-7; 10 nucleotides match TRBD1. Germline V gives CDR1 SGDLS, CDR2 YYNGEE. The CDR3 is 14 amino acids. Losses at the gene ends were 3 bases for V and 7 bases for J; bases not matched to a gene: 7. DNA for the CDR3: TGTGCCAGCAGCGCCGGGACAGGGGCAAAAGAGCAGTACTTC. It translates to CASSAGTGAKEQYF.

The chain carries TRBV6-5 and TRBJ2-3; tentatively, D is TRBD1 (6 bases). Germline values: CDR1 MNHEY, CDR2 SVGAGI. The CDR3 length is 15 residues. With 6 bases removed from V and 0 bases from J, the gap between germline ends came to 13 bases. The DNA for the CDR3 is TGTGCCAGCAGGCAGCTAAGGGGGAGCACAGATACGCAGTATTTT. Encoded protein: CASRQLRGSTDTQYF.

The chain employs TRBV6-2 or TRBV6-3 and TRBJ2-5; 7 nucleotides line up with TRBD1. Germline assignment: CDR1 MNHEY and CDR2 SVGEGT. The CDR3 runs 14 residues. V lost 5 bases, J lost 2 bases, and 5 bases stayed unmatched. CDR3 bases: TGTGCCAGCAGTGGCCCCAGGGGGCAAGAGACCCAGTACTTC. Its protein is CASSGPRGQETQYF.

V usage is TRBV28 and J usage is TRBJ2-7; D remains ambiguous. The CDR3 spans 14 residues. In germline, CDR1 is MDHEN, CDR2 SYDVKM. V was pared by 5 bases and J by 3 bases, with 14 bases between. The CDR3 loop is CASSPLLRGYEQYF. The CDR3 bases are TGTGCCAGCAGTCCGCTCCTGCGTGGCTACGAGCAGTACTTC.

The chain joins TRBV28 to TRBJ1-6; 7 bases align to TRBD1. Germline-derived CDR1 and CDR2 are MDHEN and SYDVKM. V lost 5 bases, J lost 9 bases, and 4 bases stayed unmatched. This CDR3 is 13 amino acids long. The chain's CDR3 is CASSPGGISPLHF. CDR3 bases: TGTGCCAGCAGTCCAGGGGGTATTTCACCCCTCCACTTT.

The chain employs TRBV19 and TRBJ1-3; 9 bases agree with TRBD1. Germline values: CDR1 LNHDA, CDR2 SQIVND (reference sequence). This CDR3 is 16 amino acids long. Trimming removed 5 bases from V and 2 bases from J; junction bases left unmatched: 7. CDR3 sequence: CASSARDRDPGNTIYF. CDR3 DNA sequence: TGTGCCAGTAGTGCCCGGGACAGGGATCCTGGAAACACCATATATTTT. Full variable domain (outside the CDR3, taken from reference TRBV19 and TRBJ1-3): DGGITQSPKYLFRKEGQNVTLSCEQNLNHDAMYWYRQDPGQGLRLIYYSQIVNDFQKGDIAEGYSVSREKKESFPLTVTSAQKNPTAFYLCASSARDRDPGNTIYFGEGSWLTVV.

The V and J genes are TRBV27 and TRBJ2-3, with D possibly being TRBD2 (6 bases). In germline, CDR1 is MNHEY, CDR2 SMNVEV (reference sequence). V lost 4 bases and J 4 bases, leaving 15 bases between the germline ends. The CDR3 runs 15 residues. CDR3 nucleotide sequence: TGTGCCAGCAGTTACCGGGAGTTGGGTCCAGATACGCAGTATTTT. Its translation: CASSYRELGPDTQYF.

V usage is TRBV2 and J usage is TRBJ1-5; the D gene is possibly TRBD1 (5 bases). The CDR3 has 16 amino acids. V was pared by 4 bases and J by 2 bases, with 15 bases between. Germline CDR1 reads SNHLY; CDR2 reads FYNNEI. For the CDR3, the DNA is TGTGCCAGCAGTGGGGACTCGGGCAGCCGCAATCAGCCCCAGCATTTT. Protein: CASSGDSGSRNQPQHF.

The chain employs TRBV19 and TRBJ2-5, with D maybe TRBD2 (5 bases). The CDR3 has 14 residues. V was cut by 7 bases and J by 5 bases, with 17 bases left in between. Germline loops: CDR1 LNHDA, CDR2 SQIVND (reference sequence). The CDR3 coding sequence is TGTGCCAGTACCAATATGAAAACGGGGGAGACCCAGTACTTC. Translation gives CASTNMKTGETQYF. Looking up the rest from reference TRBV19 and TRBJ2-5 gives the full variable domain: DGGITQSPKYLFRKEGQNVTLSCEQNLNHDAMYWYRQDPGQGLRLIYYSQIVNDFQKGDIAEGYSVSREKKESFPLTVTSAQKNPTAFYLCASTNMKTGETQYFGPGTRLLVL.

The V and J genes are TRBV6-5 and TRBJ2-5, with TRBD1 matching 8 bases. Trimming cost V 6 bases and J 4 bases; bases outside gene matches: 7. CDR1 is MNHEY, CDR2 SVGAGI, per germline. The CDR3 length is 14 residues. The CDR3 is CASSHGQGTETQYF. CDR3 nucleotides: TGTGCCAGCAGCCACGGACAGGGCACAGAGACCCAGTACTTC.

The chain is built from TRBV5-8 and TRBJ2-1; 11 bases align to TRBD2. This CDR3 is 18 amino acids long. The V segment lost 2 bases and the J segment 9 bases; nucleotides outside the gene matches: 16. Germline V gives CDR1 SGHTS, CDR2 YDEGEE. The CDR3 DNA reads as TGTGCCAGCAGCTTAGAGCTTCTGACGGCTAGCGGGAGGAGTGAGCAGTTCTTC. Amino acids: CASSLELLTASGRSEQFF.

This clone has only one observation. The chain has TRBV29-1 and TRBJ1-1; tentatively, D is TRBD1 (5 bases). Trimming left V 5 bases short and J 0 bases short, with 10 bases between. This CDR3 spans 13 amino acids. CDR1 and CDR2 from the germline V gene are SQVTM and ANQGSEA. In DNA, the CDR3 is TGCAGCGTTAGGACATCTTTGAACACTGAAGCTTTCTTT. Residues: CSVRTSLNTEAFF.

The chain uses TRBV5-1 and TRBJ2-3, with 8 bases identical to TRBD2. J lost 11 bases, V lost 4 bases, and 15 bases had no gene match. The CDR3 has 15 amino acids. CDR1 and CDR2 (germline): SGHRS, YFSETQ. CDR3 region: CASSILAGEMIGQYF. The CDR3 coding sequence is TGCGCCAGCAGCATCCTAGCGGGTGAAATGATAGGGCAGTATTTT.

The V and J genes are TRBV18 and TRBJ2-1; the D gene is possibly TRBD2 (6 bases). Germline V lookup: CDR1 KGHSH, CDR2 LQKENI. V lost 1 base and J lost 9, with 16 bases in between. The CDR3 spans 15 residues. The CDR3 reads CASSPLGTGDGEQFF. CDR3 DNA sequence: TGTGCCAGCTCACCACTAGGGACGGGGGACGGTGAGCAGTTCTTC.

This clone was seen just once. In nucleotides, the CDR3 is TGTGCCAGCAGTTTGGACAGCCAAGAGACCCAGTACTTC. Its translation is CASSLDSQETQYF. The chain carries TRBV27 and TRBJ2-5; D may be TRBD1 (6 bases). There are 13 residues in the CDR3. The germline V and J ends were trimmed by 3 bases and 1 base, with 6 bases remaining between them. CDR1 is MNHEY and CDR2 is SMNVEV in the germline V gene (reference sequence).

This clone has a single count. The chain joins TRBV5-1 to TRBJ2-7, with 10 bases fitting TRBD2. Germline V gives CDR1 SGHRS, CDR2 YFSETQ. V was clipped by 10 bases and J by 6 bases; unmatched bases: 16. CDR3 size: 15 residues. CDR3 in amino acids: CASVGLAGDLSEQYF. In DNA form, the CDR3 reads TGCGCCTCCGTAGGGCTAGCGGGAGACCTAAGCGAGCAGTACTTC.

The rearrangement joins TRBV4-1 to TRBJ2-2, with TRBD2 identical over 7 bases. The CDR3 covers 16 residues. V lost 1 base to trimming and J lost 1 base; unmatched junction nucleotides: 3. Germline V gene data show CDR1 as MGHRA and CDR2 as YSYEKL. The CDR3 DNA reads TGCGCCAGCAGCCAAGGGACTAGTTGGAACACCGGGGAGCTGTTTTTT. Its translation is CASSQGTSWNTGELFF.

The chain employs TRBV19 and TRBJ2-1; the match to TRBD2 covers 7 bases. The germline V gene has CDR1 LNHDA and CDR2 SQIVND (reference sequence). With 5 bases clipped from V and 4 bases from J, the junction kept 5 bases outside the gene matches. The CDR3 runs 14 residues. CDR3 loop: CASSLGLLYNEQFF. The DNA of the CDR3 is TGTGCCAGTAGTTTGGGACTACTTTACAATGAGCAGTTCTTC. The full variable domain, rest sourced from reference TRBV19 and TRBJ2-1, is DGGITQSPKYLFRKEGQNVTLSCEQNLNHDAMYWYRQDPGQGLRLIYYSQIVNDFQKGDIAEGYSVSREKKESFPLTVTSAQKNPTAFYLCASSLGLLYNEQFFGPGTRLTVL.

V gene TRBV3-1 (or the pseudogene TRBV3-2) combines with J gene TRBJ2-7, with TRBD1 identical over 7 bases. V dropped 1 base and J dropped 0; count of bases not matched to a gene: 3. The CDR3 extends over 15 amino acids. Germline CDR1 reads LGHDT; CDR2 reads YNNKEL (reference sequence). The CDR3 reads CASSQVRGISYEQYF. For the CDR3, the DNA is TGTGCCAGCAGCCAAGTCAGGGGGATCTCCTACGAGCAGTACTTC.

The chain carries TRBV3-1 (or the pseudogene TRBV3-2) and TRBJ1-2, with 7 bases fitting TRBD1. Trimming removed 7 bases from V and 2 bases from J; junction bases left unmatched: 25. Germline V gene sequence: CDR1 LGHDT, CDR2 YNNKEL (reference sequence). The CDR3 runs to 20 residues. Here the CDR3 reads CASTYTLGTGQSQKNYGYTF. CDR3 DNA sequence: TGTGCCAGCACCTACACTCTAGGGACGGGACAGTCCCAAAAAAACTATGGCTACACCTTC.

The chain has TRBV11-3 and TRBJ2-3; maybe TRBD2 (6 bases). With 0 bases removed from V and 2 bases from J, the gap between germline ends came to 9 bases. This CDR3 has 15 amino acids. Germline V gene lookup returns CDR1 SGHNT and CDR2 YENEEA. The CDR3 bases are TGTGCCAGCAGCTTAGAGCGGGACTTCACAGATACGCAGTATTTT. Translated, it gives CASSLERDFTDTQYF.